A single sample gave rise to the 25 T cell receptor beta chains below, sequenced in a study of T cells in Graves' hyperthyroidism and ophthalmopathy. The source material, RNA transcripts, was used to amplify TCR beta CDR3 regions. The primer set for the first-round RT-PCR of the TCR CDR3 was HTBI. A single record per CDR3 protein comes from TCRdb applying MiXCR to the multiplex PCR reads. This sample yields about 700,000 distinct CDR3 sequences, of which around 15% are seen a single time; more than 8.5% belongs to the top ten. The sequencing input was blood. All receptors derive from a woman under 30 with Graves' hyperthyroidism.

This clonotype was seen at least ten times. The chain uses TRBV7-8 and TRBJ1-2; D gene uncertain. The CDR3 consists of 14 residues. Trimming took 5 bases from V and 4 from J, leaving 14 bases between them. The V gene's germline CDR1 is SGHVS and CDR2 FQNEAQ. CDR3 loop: CASSPVRGSYGYTF. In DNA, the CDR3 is TGTGCCAGCAGCCCCGTCAGAGGGAGCTATGGCTACACCTTC.

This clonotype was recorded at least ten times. CDR3 sequence: CSARVGIGSYEQYF. In DNA, the CDR3 is TGCAGTGCTAGAGTAGGGATAGGGTCCTACGAGCAGTACTTC. The V and J genes are TRBV20-1 and TRBJ2-7; no clear D gene. The CDR3 is made up of 14 amino acids. Deletions cut 1 base from V and 1 base from J, with 11 bases between. The V gene's germline CDR1 is DFQATT and CDR2 SNEGSKA (reference sequence).

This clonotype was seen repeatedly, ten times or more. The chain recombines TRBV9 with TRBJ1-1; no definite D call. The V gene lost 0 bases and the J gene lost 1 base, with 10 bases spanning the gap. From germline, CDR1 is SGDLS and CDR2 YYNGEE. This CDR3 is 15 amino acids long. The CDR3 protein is CASSVDAAPNTEAFF. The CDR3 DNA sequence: TGTGCCAGCAGCGTAGATGCAGCACCGAACACTGAAGCTTTCTTT.

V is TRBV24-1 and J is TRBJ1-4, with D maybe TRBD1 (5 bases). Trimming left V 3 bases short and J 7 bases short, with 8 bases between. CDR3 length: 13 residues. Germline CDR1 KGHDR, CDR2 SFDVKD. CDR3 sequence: CATSDAGSEKLFF. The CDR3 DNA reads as TGTGCCACCAGTGATGCAGGGAGTGAAAAACTGTTTTTT.

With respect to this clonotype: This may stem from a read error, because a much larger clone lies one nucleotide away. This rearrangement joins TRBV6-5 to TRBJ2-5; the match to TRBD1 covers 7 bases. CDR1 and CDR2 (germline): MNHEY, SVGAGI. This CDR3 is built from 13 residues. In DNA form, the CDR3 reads TGTGCCAGCAGTTGGGGGACAGAAGAGACCCAGTGCTTC. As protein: CASSWGTEETQCF.

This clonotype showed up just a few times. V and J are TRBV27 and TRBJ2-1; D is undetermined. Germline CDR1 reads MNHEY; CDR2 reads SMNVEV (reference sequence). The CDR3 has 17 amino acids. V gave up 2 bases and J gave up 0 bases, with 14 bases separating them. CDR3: CASSLRSGPRSYNEQFF. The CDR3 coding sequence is TGTGCCAGCAGTTTACGATCAGGACCCCGCTCCTACAATGAGCAGTTCTTC.

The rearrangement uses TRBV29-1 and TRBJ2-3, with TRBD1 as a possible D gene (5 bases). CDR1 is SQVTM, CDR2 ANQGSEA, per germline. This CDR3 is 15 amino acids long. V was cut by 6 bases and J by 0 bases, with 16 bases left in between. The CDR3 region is CSVAGFSASTDTQYF. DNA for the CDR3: TGCAGCGTGGCAGGGTTTTCGGCTAGCACAGATACGCAGTATTTT.

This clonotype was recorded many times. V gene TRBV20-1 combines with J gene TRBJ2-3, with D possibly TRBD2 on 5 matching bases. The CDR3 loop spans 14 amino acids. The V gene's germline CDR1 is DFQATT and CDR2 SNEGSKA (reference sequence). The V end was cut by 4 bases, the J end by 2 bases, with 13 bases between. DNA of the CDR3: TGCAGTGCTATAACCACTAGTCACACAGATACGCAGTATTTT. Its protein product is CSAITTSHTDTQYF.

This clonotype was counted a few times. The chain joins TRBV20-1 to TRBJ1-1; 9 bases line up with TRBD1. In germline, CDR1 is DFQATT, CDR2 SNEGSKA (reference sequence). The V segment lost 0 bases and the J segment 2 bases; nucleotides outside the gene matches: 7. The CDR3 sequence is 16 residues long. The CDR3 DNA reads TGCAGTGCTAGAGAGGGGGGGACAGGGAAAAACACTGAAGCTTTCTTT. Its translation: CSAREGGTGKNTEAFF.

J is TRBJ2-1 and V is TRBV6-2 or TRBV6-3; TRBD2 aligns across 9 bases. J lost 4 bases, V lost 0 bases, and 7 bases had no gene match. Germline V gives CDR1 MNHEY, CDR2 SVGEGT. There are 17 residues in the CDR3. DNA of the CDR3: TGTGCCAGCAGTTACTCCCATGGGCTAGCGGGATACAATGAGCAGTTCTTC. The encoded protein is CASSYSHGLAGYNEQFF.

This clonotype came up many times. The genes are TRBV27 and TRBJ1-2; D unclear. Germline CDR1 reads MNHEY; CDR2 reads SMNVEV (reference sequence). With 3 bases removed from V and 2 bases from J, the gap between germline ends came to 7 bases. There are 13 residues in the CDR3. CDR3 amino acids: CASSFGLNYGYTF. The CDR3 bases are TGTGCCAGCAGTTTCGGTCTGAACTATGGCTACACCTTC.

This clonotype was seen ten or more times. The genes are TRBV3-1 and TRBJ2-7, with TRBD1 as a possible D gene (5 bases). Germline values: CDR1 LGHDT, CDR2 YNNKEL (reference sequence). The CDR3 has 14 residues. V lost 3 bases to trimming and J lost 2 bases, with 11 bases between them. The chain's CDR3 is CASSHGRVPYEQYF. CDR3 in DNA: TGTGCCAGCAGCCACGGCAGGGTCCCCTACGAGCAGTACTTC.

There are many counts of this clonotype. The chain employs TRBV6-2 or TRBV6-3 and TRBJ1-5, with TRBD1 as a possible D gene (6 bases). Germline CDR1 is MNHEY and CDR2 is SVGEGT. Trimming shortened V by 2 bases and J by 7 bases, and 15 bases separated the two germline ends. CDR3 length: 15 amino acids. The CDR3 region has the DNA TGTGCCAGCAGTTACGGGGATCCAGGGGTGCAGCCCCAGCATTTT. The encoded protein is CASSYGDPGVQPQHF.

DNA of the CDR3: TGTGCCAGCAGCTTCTCGACAGGGGACAATGAGCAGTTCTTC. As protein: CASSFSTGDNEQFF. The chain links TRBV11-2 to TRBJ2-1, with 8 bases that match TRBD1. Trimming at V came to 3 bases and at J to 5 bases, leaving 3 bases not matched to a gene. CDR3 size: 14 residues. Germline V gene lookup returns CDR1 SGHAT and CDR2 FQNNGV. The entire variable domain, with the rest obtained from reference TRBV11-2 and TRBJ2-1, is as follows: EAGVAQSPRYKIIEKRQSVAFWCNPISGHATLYWYQQILGQGPKLLIQFQNNGVVDDSQLPKDRFSAERLKGVDSTLKIQPAKLEDSAVYLCASSFSTGDNEQFFGPGTRLTVL.

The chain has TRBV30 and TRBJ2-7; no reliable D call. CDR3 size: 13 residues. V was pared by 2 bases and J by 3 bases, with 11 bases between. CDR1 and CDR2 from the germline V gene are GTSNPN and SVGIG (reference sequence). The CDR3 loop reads CAWSILDIYEQYF. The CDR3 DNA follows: TGTGCCTGGAGTATCCTGGATATCTACGAGCAGTACTTC.

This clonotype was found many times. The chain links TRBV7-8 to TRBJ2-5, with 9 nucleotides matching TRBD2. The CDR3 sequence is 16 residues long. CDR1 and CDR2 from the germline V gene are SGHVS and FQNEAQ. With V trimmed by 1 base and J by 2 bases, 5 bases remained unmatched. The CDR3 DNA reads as TGTGCCAGCAGCTTAGGCCTAGCGGGACTTCAAGAGACCCAGTACTTC. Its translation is CASSLGLAGLQETQYF.

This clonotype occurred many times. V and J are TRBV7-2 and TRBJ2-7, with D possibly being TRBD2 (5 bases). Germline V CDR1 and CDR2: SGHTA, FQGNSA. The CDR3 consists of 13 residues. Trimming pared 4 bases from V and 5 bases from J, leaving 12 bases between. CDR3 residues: CASSSVFGDEQYF. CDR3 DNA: TGTGCCAGCAGCTCCGTTTTCGGGGACGAGCAGTACTTC.

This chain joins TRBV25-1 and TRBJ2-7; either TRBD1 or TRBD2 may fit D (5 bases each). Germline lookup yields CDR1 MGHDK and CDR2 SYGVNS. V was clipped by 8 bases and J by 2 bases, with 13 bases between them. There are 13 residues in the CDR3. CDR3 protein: CASGRDGPYEQYF. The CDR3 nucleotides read TGTGCCAGCGGCCGGGACGGGCCCTACGAGCAGTACTTC.

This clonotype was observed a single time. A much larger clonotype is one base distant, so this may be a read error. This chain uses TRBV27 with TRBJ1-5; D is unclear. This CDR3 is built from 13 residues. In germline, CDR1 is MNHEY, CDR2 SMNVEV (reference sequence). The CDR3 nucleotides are TGTGCCAGCAGTTCCACCAATAATCAGTCCCAGCATTTT. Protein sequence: CASSSTNNQSQHF.

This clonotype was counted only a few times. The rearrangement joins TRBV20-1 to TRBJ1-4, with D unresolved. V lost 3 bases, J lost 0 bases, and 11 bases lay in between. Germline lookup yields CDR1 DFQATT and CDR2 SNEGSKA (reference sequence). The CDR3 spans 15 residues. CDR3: CSARTDSTTNEKLFF. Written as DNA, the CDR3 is TGCAGTGCTAGGACGGACTCAACAACTAATGAAAAACTGTTTTTT.

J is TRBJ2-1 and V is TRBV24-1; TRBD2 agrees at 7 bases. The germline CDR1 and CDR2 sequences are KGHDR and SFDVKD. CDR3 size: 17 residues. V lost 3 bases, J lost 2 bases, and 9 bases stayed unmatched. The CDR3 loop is CATSDQSGLQPYNEQFF. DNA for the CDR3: TGTGCCACCAGTGATCAATCGGGACTACAACCCTACAATGAGCAGTTCTTC.

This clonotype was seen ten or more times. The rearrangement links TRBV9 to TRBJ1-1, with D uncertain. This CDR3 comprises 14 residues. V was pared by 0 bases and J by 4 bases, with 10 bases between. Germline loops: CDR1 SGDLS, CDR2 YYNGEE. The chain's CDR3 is CASSVDSRGTEAFF. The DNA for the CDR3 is TGTGCCAGCAGCGTAGACAGCCGCGGCACTGAAGCTTTCTTT.

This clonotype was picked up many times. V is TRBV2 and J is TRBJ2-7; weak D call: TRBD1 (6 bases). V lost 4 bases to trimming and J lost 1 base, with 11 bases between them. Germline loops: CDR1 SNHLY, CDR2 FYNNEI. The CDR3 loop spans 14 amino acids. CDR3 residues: CASSVETGSYEQYF. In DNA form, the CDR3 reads TGTGCCAGCAGTGTAGAGACAGGATCCTACGAGCAGTACTTC.

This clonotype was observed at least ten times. CDR3 bases: TGTGCCAGCAGCCCTCAGGGGGGACCCTACAATGAGCAGTTCTTC. It translates to CASSPQGGPYNEQFF. The V gene is TRBV7-3, the J gene TRBJ2-1, with D possibly matching TRBD1 (7 bases). V was pared by 5 bases and J by 2 bases, with 13 bases between. This CDR3 is built from 15 residues. CDR1 is SGHTA, CDR2 FQGTGA, per germline.

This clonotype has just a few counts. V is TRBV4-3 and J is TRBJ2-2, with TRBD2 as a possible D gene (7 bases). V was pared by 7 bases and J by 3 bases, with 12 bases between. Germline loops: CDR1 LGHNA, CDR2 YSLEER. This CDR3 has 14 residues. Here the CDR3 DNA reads TGCGCCAGCAAGGGGGGGACGGACACCGGGGAGCTGTTTTTT. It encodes CASKGGTDTGELFF.